This T cell receptor (beta chain) was recorded in a study of cytomegalovirus exposure and HLA in healthy donors. This CDR3 has 14 residues. Germline loops: CDR1 KGHSH, CDR2 LQKENI. The V segment lost 4 bases and the J segment 4 bases; nucleotides outside the gene matches: 2. Libraries were prepared by immunoSEQ multiplex PCR; TCRdb keeps only in-frame clonotypes and omits some of them. The sample carries 99,000 or so clones, around 83% recorded once. This clonotype was sampled from a woman aged 18-29 years in good health and CMV-seropositive. The chain links TRBV18 to TRBJ1-5; 9 bases are shared with TRBD1. What was sequenced was PBMCs. CDR3 residues: CASSLGQGNQPQHF. The DNA for the CDR3 is TGTGCCAGCTCACTTGGACAGGGGAATCAGCCCCAGCATTTT.